This TCR beta chain was observed in a study of spatial heterogeneity in lung cancer. Via MiXCR, TCRdb re-called the 5' RACE reads, giving one row per CDR3 protein. This sample carries roughly 23,000 distinct CDR3 sequences, 4% to 5% of them seen once, and the ten largest clones take roughly 5%. The time point denotes: sample taken at primary tumor resection. Frozen PBMC, nontumor lung or tumor provided whole RNA, which was sequenced unsorted. The donors, fewer than 90 patients with untreated early-stage non-small cell lung cancer, provided the samples. The germline gives CDR1 MNHEY, CDR2 SVGEGT. CDR3 length equals 12 residues. Trimming pared 6 bases from V and 8 bases from J, leaving 13 bases between. This clonotype appeared many times.

This TCR was recovered from a male donor with early-stage non-small cell lung cancer. Material: PBMCs, obtained at surgery. The rearrangement uses TRBV6-2 or TRBV6-3 and TRBJ1-2; D not certain. The CDR3 sequence is CASSPDGWGYTF. CDR3 nucleotide sequence: TGTGCCAGCAGCCCGGATGGCTGGGGCTACACCTTC.